This passage covers 8 T cell receptor beta chains from one sample sequenced in a study of cytomegalovirus exposure and HLA in healthy donors. Measured with immunoSEQ multiplex PCR; TCRdb has only the in-frame clones, and not every one. The repertoire consists of 150,000 to 200,000 clones, with around 85% occurring once and the leading ten covering 2% to 2.5%. Sequencing input: PBMCs. The receptors stem from a man aged 30 to 39 in good health and CMV-seropositive.

The V call is TRBV9, the J call TRBJ1-1; the D gene is possibly TRBD1 (6 bases). Looked up from germline, CDR1 is SGDLS and CDR2 is YYNGEE. The CDR3 spans 15 residues. V was pared by 4 bases and J by 0 bases, with 13 bases between. Here the CDR3 DNA reads TGTGCCAGCAGCCCCCGGACAGCCCTGAACACTGAAGCTTTCTTT. Protein product: CASSPRTALNTEAFF.

V gene TRBV30 combines with J gene TRBJ2-7; a weak D match, TRBD1 (5 bases). This CDR3 region has 15 residues. The germline gives CDR1 GTSNPN, CDR2 SVGIG (reference sequence). Trimming removed 1 base from V and 4 bases from J, with 17 bases in between. CDR3 bases: TGTGCCTGGAGTGGGCCGGGCAGGGCGGAGTACGAGCAGTACTTC. Translation: CAWSGPGRAEYEQYF.

The chain combines TRBV6-5 with TRBJ1-3; D perhaps matches TRBD1 (5 bases). The V gene lost 2 bases and the J gene lost 4 bases, with 12 bases spanning the gap. The CDR3 is 15 residues long. The germline CDR1 and CDR2 sequences are MNHEY and SVGAGI. The CDR3 nucleotides read TGTGCCAGCAGTTACGAGAGGACAATCGGAAACACCATATATTTT. Protein sequence: CASSYERTIGNTIYF.

This clone was seen a single time. The chain combines TRBV4-2 with TRBJ2-7, with 7 nucleotides matching TRBD2. The J segment lost 6 bases and the V segment lost 0 bases, leaving 8 bases of the junction unmatched. The CDR3 extends over 15 amino acids. Germline assignment: CDR1 LGHNA and CDR2 YNFKEQ. The CDR3 bases are TGTGCCAGCAGCCAAGACACGGGAGGCTTGAGCGAGCAGTACTTC. Residues: CASSQDTGGLSEQYF.

V usage is TRBV6-1 and J usage is TRBJ2-3; 8 bases map to TRBD2. CDR3 length: 17 amino acids. Per the germline V gene, CDR1 is MNHNS and CDR2 is SASEGT. Trimming cost V 0 bases and J 2 bases; bases outside gene matches: 7. CDR3 amino acids: CASSEAVGGGSTDTQYF. The CDR3 bases are TGTGCCAGCAGTGAAGCGGTGGGCGGGGGGTCCACAGATACGCAGTATTTT.

Notes on this clone: Other DNA variants within this sample encode the same CDR3. The chain employs TRBV4-3 and TRBJ2-3, with 10 nucleotides matching TRBD1. After removal of 0 bases from V and 4 bases from J, the junction contained 4 bases not matched to a gene. Germline assignment: CDR1 LGHNA and CDR2 YSLEER. CDR3 length: 16 residues. DNA for the CDR3: TGCGCCAGCAGCCAAGATCCCGGACAGGGGGCAGATACGCAGTATTTT. As protein: CASSQDPGQGADTQYF.

This clone was counted once. This chain links TRBV5-4 with TRBJ2-7; 9 positions match TRBD1. With V trimmed by 0 bases and J by 0 bases, 1 base remained unmatched. Germline values: CDR1 SGHNT, CDR2 YYREEE (reference sequence). The CDR3 contains 15 residues. CDR3 nucleotide sequence: TGTGCCAGCAGCTTGGGACAGGGGGGCTCCTACGAGCAGTACTTC. Translating it yields CASSLGQGGSYEQYF.

The V call is TRBV7-6, the J call TRBJ2-7; TRBD1 matches 7 bases. CDR1 SGHVS and CDR2 FNYEAQ come from the germline V gene. With V trimmed by 2 bases and J by 2 bases, 3 bases remained unmatched. The CDR3 runs to 14 residues. CDR3 nucleotides: TGTGCCAGCAGCTTATCAGGGGGAACCTACGAGCAGTACTTC. It codes for CASSLSGGTYEQYF.